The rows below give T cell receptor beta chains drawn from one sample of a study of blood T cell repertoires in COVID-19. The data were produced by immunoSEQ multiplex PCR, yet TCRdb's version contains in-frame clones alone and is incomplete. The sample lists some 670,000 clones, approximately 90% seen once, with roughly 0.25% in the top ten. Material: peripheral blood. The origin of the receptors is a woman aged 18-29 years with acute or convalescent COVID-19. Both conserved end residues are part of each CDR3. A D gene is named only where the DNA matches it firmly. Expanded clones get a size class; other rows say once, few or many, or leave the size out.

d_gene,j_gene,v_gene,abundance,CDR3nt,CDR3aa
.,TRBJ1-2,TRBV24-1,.,TGTGCCACCAGTGATTTTATAAACGGTGGTGGCTACACCTTC,CATSDFINGGGYTF
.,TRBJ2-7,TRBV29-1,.,TGCAGCGTTCAGGGGACATACGAGCAGTACTTC,CSVQGTYEQYF
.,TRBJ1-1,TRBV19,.,TGTGCCAGTAGTGCCCAGGGGAACACTGAAGCTTTCTTT,CASSAQGNTEAFF
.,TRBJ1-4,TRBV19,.,TGTGCCAGTAACCACAGGGCGTATAACGAAAAACTGTTTTTT,CASNHRAYNEKLFF
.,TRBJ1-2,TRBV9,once,TGTGCCAGCAGTCTAGGCCTCTATGGCTACACCTTC,CASSLGLYGYTF
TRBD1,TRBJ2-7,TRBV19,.,TGTGCCAGTAGTATAGGACAGGGGGCCTCTTACGAGCAGTACTTC,CASSIGQGASYEQYF
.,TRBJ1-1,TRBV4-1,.,TGCGCCAGCAGCCTCGGACTGACTAACACTGAAGCTTTCTTT,CASSLGLTNTEAFF
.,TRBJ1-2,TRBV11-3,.,TGTGCGAGGCAGGGAATAGATGGCTACACCTTC,CARQGIDGYTF
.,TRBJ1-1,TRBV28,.,TGTGCCAGCAGCCCAGGTCCGGGATGGCGGACTGAAGCTTTCTTT,CASSPGPGWRTEAFF
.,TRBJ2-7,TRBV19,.,TGTGCCAGTAGTATAGGCACAGGAGACTACGAGCAGTACTTC,CASSIGTGDYEQYF
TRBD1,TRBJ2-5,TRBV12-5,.,TGTGCTAGTGGTTTGATCTTCAGGGGGCAAGAGACCCAGTACTTC,CASGLIFRGQETQYF
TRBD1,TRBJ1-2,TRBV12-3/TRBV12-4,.,TGTGCCAGCAGGACAGGGGGTTATGGCTACACCTTC,CASRTGGYGYTF
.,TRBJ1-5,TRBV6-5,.,TGTGCCAGCACCCCCGACAGTGTTAATCAGCCCCAGCATTTT,CASTPDSVNQPQHF
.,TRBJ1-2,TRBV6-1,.,TGTGCCAGCAGTGAAGCGCGGGGCAATGGCTACACCTTC,CASSEARGNGYTF
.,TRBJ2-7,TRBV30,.,TGTGCCTGGAGTGTACTAGGGGAGCAGTACTTC,CAWSVLGEQYF
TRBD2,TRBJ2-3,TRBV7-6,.,TGTGCCAGCAGCGCCTCCTGGAGCGGGGACACAGATACGCAGTATTTT,CASSASWSGDTDTQYF
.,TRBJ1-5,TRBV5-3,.,TGTGCCAGAAGCTTGGCGGGGACTAAATCCGATCAGCCCCAGCATTTT,CARSLAGTKSDQPQHF
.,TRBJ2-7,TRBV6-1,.,TGTGCCAGCAGCAGCATGGGGGCAGCCCCCTACGAGCAGTACTTC,CASSSMGAAPYEQYF
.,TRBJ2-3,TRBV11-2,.,TGTGCCAGCAGCTTAGTCAGCGGAACAGATACGCAGTATTTT,CASSLVSGTDTQYF
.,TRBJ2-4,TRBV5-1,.,TGCGCCAGCAGCTTGGGTGGCCTTAACATTCAGTACTTC,CASSLGGLNIQYF
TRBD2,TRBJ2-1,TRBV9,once,TGTGCCAGCAGCGCTAGCGGGGGCCGGATAAGCTCCTACAATGAGCAGTTCTTC,CASSASGGRISSYNEQFF
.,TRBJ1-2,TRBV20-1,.,TGCAGTGCCGAGGGCAGCTATGGCTACACCTTC,CSAEGSYGYTF
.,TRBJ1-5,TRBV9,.,TGTGCCAGCAGCGACGGACAGAATCAGCCCCAGCATTTT,CASSDGQNQPQHF
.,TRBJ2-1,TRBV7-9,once,TGTGCCAGCAGCCACGGTTCGAATGAGCAGTTCTTC,CASSHGSNEQFF
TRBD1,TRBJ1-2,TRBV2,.,TGTGCCAGCAGTTGGGACAGGGCTCCGGGAGGCTACACCTTC,CASSWDRAPGGYTF
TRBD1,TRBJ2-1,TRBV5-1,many,TGCGCCAGCAGCTTGGACGGACAGGCACACAATGAGCAGTTCTTC,CASSLDGQAHNEQFF
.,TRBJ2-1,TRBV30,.,TGTGCCTGGAGCGGGATCCTCTACAATGAGCAGTTCTTC,CAWSGILYNEQFF
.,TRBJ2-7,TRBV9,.,TGTGCCAGCAGCCCAGGCGGGCGAAAGAACGAGCAGTACTTC,CASSPGGRKNEQYF
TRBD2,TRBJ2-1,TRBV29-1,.,TGCAGCGTACCTACTAGCGGCTCCTACAATGAGCAGTTCTTC,CSVPTSGSYNEQFF
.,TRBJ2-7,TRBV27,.,TGTGCCAGCGGAAGACAGGTGGACTACGAGCAGTACTTC,CASGRQVDYEQYF
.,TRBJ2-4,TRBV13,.,TGTGCCAGCAGCTACTCCGTACTAGCCAAAAACATTCAGTACTTC,CASSYSVLAKNIQYF
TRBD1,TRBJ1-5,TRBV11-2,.,TGTGCCAGCAGCCCCCTGACAGGGGGAACAAATCAGCCCCAGCATTTT,CASSPLTGGTNQPQHF
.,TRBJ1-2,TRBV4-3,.,TGCGCCAGCAGCCAAGTGCAGGGGACTAACTATGGCTACACCTTC,CASSQVQGTNYGYTF
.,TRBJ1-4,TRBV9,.,TGTGCCAGTCAAGGCATCGGAGAGGAAAAACTGTTTTTT,CASQGIGEEKLFF
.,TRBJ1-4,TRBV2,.,TGTGCCAGCAGTGAAAATATGCGGAATGAAAAACTGTTTTTT,CASSENMRNEKLFF
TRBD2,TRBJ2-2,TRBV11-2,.,TGTGCCAGCAGACCCGGGACTAAGGACACCGGGGAGCTGTTTTTT,CASRPGTKDTGELFF
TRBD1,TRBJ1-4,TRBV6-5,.,TGTGCCAGCAGCGTAGACAGGGCTAATGAAAAACTGTTTTTT,CASSVDRANEKLFF
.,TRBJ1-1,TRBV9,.,TGTGCCAGCAGCGCCCCCCGGGGGGGGCCTATGAACACTGAAGCTTTCTTT,CASSAPRGGPMNTEAFF
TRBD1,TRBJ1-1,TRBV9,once,TGTGCCAGCAGCTCAGGGGGCACTGAAGCTTTCTTT,CASSSGGTEAFF
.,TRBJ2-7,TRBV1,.,TGCACCAGCAGCCACCCCGGGACCTACGAGCAGTACTTC,CTSSHPGTYEQYF
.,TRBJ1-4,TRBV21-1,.,TGTGCCAGCAGCGCCCAAATCGACAGATCCCCTAATGAAAAACTGTTTTTT,CASSAQIDRSPNEKLFF